One sample yielded the 8 T cell receptor beta chains listed below, sequenced in a study of Graves' ophthalmopathy and Graves' hyperthyroidism. Using RNA transcripts, the TCR beta CDR3 regions were amplified. Investigators did first-round RT-PCR with HTBI primers, then second-round multiplex PCR. TCRdb analysed the multiplex PCR reads with MiXCR anew, one entry per CDR3 protein. The repertoire holds 600,000 to 700,000 distinct CDR3 sequences, with approximately 39% as singletons. Sequencing used peripheral blood. The receptors were sampled from an adult man with Graves' ophthalmopathy.

Only a few counts were recorded for this clonotype. The chain combines TRBV2 with TRBJ2-5; the D gene is possibly TRBD1 (6 bases). Germline-derived CDR1 and CDR2 are SNHLY and FYNNEI. Trimming cost V 7 bases and J 5 bases, with 14 bases left between them. CDR3 size: 13 residues. In DNA form, the CDR3 reads TGTGCCAGCATCACAGGGTTGAGTGAGACCCAGTACTTC. It encodes CASITGLSETQYF. Variable domain in full (rest from reference TRBV2 and TRBJ2-5): EPEVTQTPSHQVTQMGQEVILRCVPISNHLYFYWYRQILGQKVEFLVSFYNNEISEKSEIFDDQFSVERPDGSNFTLKIRSTKLEDSAMYFCASITGLSETQYFGPGTRLLVL.

This clonotype has ten or more counts. The chain recombines TRBV20-1 with TRBJ1-4, with D possibly matching TRBD1 (6 bases). V lost 4 bases to trimming and J lost 5 bases, with 11 bases between them. The CDR3 has 13 residues. CDR1 is DFQATT, CDR2 SNEGSKA, per germline (reference sequence). The CDR3 sequence: CSAKQGVNEKLFF. CDR3 DNA sequence: TGCAGTGCTAAACAGGGAGTCAATGAAAAACTGTTTTTT.

Notes on this clonotype: The germline gene is not matched at one end of the junction; a read error may be the cause. The J gene is TRBJ1-1, the V gene TRBV19; D not certain. The CDR3 has 14 amino acids. Germline V gene data show CDR1 as LNHDA and CDR2 as SQIVND (reference sequence). CDR3 loop: CASGIGRQYTEAFF. As DNA, the CDR3 is TGTGCCAGTGGTATAGGACGCCAGTACACTGAAGCTTTCTTT.

In the case of this clonotype: The missing conserved phenylalanine or tryptophan at the end of this CDR3 makes a read error likely. This chain uses TRBV11-2 with TRBJ2-7; D gene ambiguous. Germline CDR1 reads SGHAT; CDR2 reads FQNNGV. CDR3 size: 14 residues. Deletions cut 1 base from V and 1 base from J, with 8 bases between. This CDR3 is CASSLVPGSYEQYL. The CDR3 DNA reads TGTGCCAGCAGCTTAGTCCCAGGATCCTACGAGCAGTACCTC.

The chain employs TRBV2 and TRBJ2-5, with 8 bases that match TRBD2. Germline CDR1 is SNHLY and CDR2 is FYNNEI. Trimming at V came to 2 bases and at J to 5 bases, leaving 7 bases not matched to a gene. The CDR3 totals 15 residues. CDR3 sequence (DNA): TGTGCCAGCAGTGAAAACCGGGGGGGCGGGGAGACCCAGTACTTC. Protein product: CASSENRGGGETQYF.

V and J are TRBV9 and TRBJ2-2; 9 bases agree with TRBD1. Germline-derived CDR1 and CDR2 are SGDLS and YYNGEE. This CDR3 is 17 amino acids long. The ends lost 4 bases at V and 7 bases at J; junction bases unmatched: 14. The DNA for the CDR3 is TGTGCCAGCAGCCCCATCAAGGGACAGGGTACCAGCGGGGAGCTGTTTTTT. This translates into CASSPIKGQGTSGELFF.

V gene TRBV11-2 combines with J gene TRBJ2-7; 10 bases map to TRBD2. V was clipped by 5 bases and J by 8 bases; unmatched bases: 12. Germline V gene data show CDR1 as SGHAT and CDR2 as FQNNGV. CDR3 length equals 15 residues. The CDR3 region has the DNA TGTGCCAGCAGCCTCCTTAGCGGGAGGCTCCACAAGCAGTACTTC. It specifies CASSLLSGRLHKQYF.

The J gene is TRBJ1-4, the V gene TRBV10-3; D remains unclear. The CDR3 spans 14 residues. CDR1 is ENHRY and CDR2 is SYGVKD in the germline V gene. The ends were cut back, 3 bases at V and 0 bases at J, with 5 bases in the middle. The CDR3: CAISDGPTNEKLFF. The CDR3 coding sequence is TGTGCCATCAGTGACGGACCAACTAATGAAAAACTGTTTTTT.